The 20 T cell receptor beta chains listed next were all sequenced from one sample in a study of T-cell reconstitution after alpha-beta-depleted transplantation in children. A TCRbeta library incorporating unique molecular identifiers was prepared. MiXCR, applied by TCRdb to the PCR reads, yields one record per CDR3 protein. The table lists roughly 610,000 distinct CDR3 sequences, roughly a tenth of them singletons. Source: PBMCs from the stem cell graft donor, taken from the stem cell graft. Every receptor here comes from a human donor who donated a stem cell graft to a child with acute myeloid leukemia.

V usage is TRBV20-1 and J usage is TRBJ2-3; 7 bases map to TRBD2. The CDR3 is 14 residues long. V was pared by 4 bases and J by 6 bases, with 10 bases of the junction left unmatched. Germline CDR1 and CDR2: DFQATT and SNEGSKA (reference sequence). As DNA, the CDR3 is TGCAGTGCTACTCGCGGGAGTTCGGTGGATACGCAGTATTTT. Translated: CSATRGSSVDTQYF.

This clonotype has just a few counts. The chain has TRBV29-1 and TRBJ2-3, with D possibly being TRBD2 (5 bases). CDR3 length: 12 residues. Germline CDR1 reads SQVTM; CDR2 reads ANQGSEA. Trimming shortened V by 7 bases and J by 1 base, and 9 bases separated the two germline ends. The CDR3 nucleotides are TGCAGCGCTGAGAGGGGCACAGATACGCAGTATTTT. This codes for CSAERGTDTQYF.

The J gene is TRBJ2-7, the V gene TRBV7-9; weak D call: TRBD2 (6 bases). Germline loops: CDR1 SEHNR, CDR2 FQNEAQ (reference sequence). The CDR3 runs 14 residues. Trimming cost V 2 bases and J 4 bases, with 12 bases left between them. CDR3 DNA sequence: TGTGCCAGCAGCTTACAGGCGGGGTATTACGAGCAGTACTTC. Translated, it gives CASSLQAGYYEQYF.

The chain uses TRBV7-9 and TRBJ1-4; perhaps TRBD1 as D (6 bases). The CDR3 runs 17 residues. V lost 11 bases to trimming and J lost 2 bases, with 24 bases between them. The germline CDR1 and CDR2 sequences are SEHNR and FQNEAQ (reference sequence). The CDR3 sequence is CAVGGRSPLGTNEKLFF. The CDR3 coding sequence is TGTGCCGTAGGGGGACGTTCCCCTCTTGGGACTAATGAAAAACTGTTTTTT. Looking up the rest from reference TRBV7-9 and TRBJ1-4 gives the full variable domain: DTGVSQNPRHKITKRGQNVTFRCDPISEHNRLYWYRQTLGQGPEFLTYFQNEAQLEKSRLLSDRFSAERPKGSFSTLEIQRTEQGDSAMYLCAVGGRSPLGTNEKLFFGSGTQLSVL.

This clonotype was seen at least ten times. The chain carries TRBV15 and TRBJ2-3, with 7 bases lining up with TRBD2. CDR3 size: 16 residues. The germline V gene has CDR1 LNHNV and CDR2 YYDKDF (reference sequence). V shed 1 base and J 2 bases; nucleotides not matched to a gene: 6. The CDR3 region is CATSRGIAGTTDTQYF. Written as DNA, the CDR3 is TGTGCCACCAGCAGAGGGATAGCGGGCACCACAGATACGCAGTATTTT.

The gene calls are TRBV20-1 and TRBJ2-7; maybe TRBD2 (6 bases). Trimming took off 1 base at V and 4 bases at J, with 20 bases between the two ends. Looked up from germline, CDR1 is DFQATT and CDR2 is SNEGSKA (reference sequence). The length of the CDR3 is 16 residues. The CDR3 DNA sequence: TGCAGTGCTAGAGTACCCGGGACTCACGACCGGTACGAGCAGTACTTC. Residues: CSARVPGTHDRYEQYF.

The table lists this clonotype with a few counts. The rearrangement links TRBV29-1 to TRBJ1-2, with D tentatively TRBD1 (5 bases). The ends were cut back, 7 bases at V and 8 bases at J, with 20 bases in the middle. Germline values: CDR1 SQVTM, CDR2 ANQGSEA. The CDR3 covers 13 residues. The CDR3 coding sequence is TGCAGCGGCCAGAGACGGGGGGTCCGCGGCTACACCTTC. Its translation is CSGQRRGVRGYTF.

In this sample, this clonotype turned up a few times. CDR3 nucleotides: TGTGCCAGCAGTTCGGGACCGAGGACTAATGAAAAACTGTTTTTT. Amino acid sequence: CASSSGPRTNEKLFF. This chain connects TRBV6-5 to TRBJ1-4; TRBD1 might be the D (5 bases). The CDR3 is made up of 15 amino acids. With 4 bases removed from V and 2 bases from J, the gap between germline ends came to 11 bases. CDR1 and CDR2 (germline): MNHEY, SVGAGI.

The sample holds many counts of this clonotype. The rearrangement joins TRBV15 to TRBJ2-5; 8 bases are a match to TRBD1. The ends lost 2 bases at V and 1 base at J; junction bases unmatched: 9. This CDR3 is built from 17 residues. CDR1 and CDR2 from the germline V gene are LNHNV and YYDKDF (reference sequence). The CDR3 nucleotides are TGTGCCACCAGCAGAAGGGGGTGGACAGGGTCCCAAGAGACCCAGTACTTC. It translates to CATSRRGWTGSQETQYF.

The table lists this clonotype with a few counts. The chain employs TRBV7-2 and TRBJ2-7; 12 nucleotides line up with TRBD1. Losses at the gene ends were 1 base for V and 5 bases for J; bases not matched to a gene: 9. CDR3 length equals 17 residues. Germline CDR1 is SGHTA and CDR2 is FQGNSA. The CDR3 protein is CASSLGGRDRGPNEQYF. CDR3 DNA sequence: TGTGCCAGCAGCTTAGGGGGGAGGGACAGGGGGCCCAACGAGCAGTACTTC.

This clonotype occurred a few times. The rearrangement links TRBV9 to TRBJ2-3; 7 bases agree with TRBD2. Germline V gene lookup returns CDR1 SGDLS and CDR2 YYNGEE. This CDR3 has 15 amino acids. Unmatched junction bases numbered 5, after V lost 4 bases and J lost 0 bases. The CDR3 nucleotides read TGTGCCAGCAGCCCCCGGGACTACAGCACAGATACGCAGTATTTT. It is translated as CASSPRDYSTDTQYF.

The chain carries TRBV29-1 and TRBJ2-1; 9 bases match TRBD1. Per the germline V gene, CDR1 is SQVTM and CDR2 is ANQGSEA. The CDR3 has 15 residues. V shed 6 bases and J 4 bases; nucleotides not matched to a gene: 10. CDR3 nucleotides: TGCAGCGTGGAGCCGGGACAGGGCTTTTACAATGAGCAGTTCTTC. Its translation is CSVEPGQGFYNEQFF.

CDR3: CASKPGRGHVDTEAFF. CDR3 nucleotides: TGTGCCAGCAAACCGGGGAGGGGGCACGTTGACACTGAAGCTTTCTTT. The chain joins TRBV6-1 to TRBJ1-1; 7 positions match TRBD1. CDR1 and CDR2 (germline): MNHNS, SASEGT. The trim removed 7 bases at V and 3 bases at J, leaving 14 bases unmatched. The CDR3 runs 16 residues.

The table lists this clonotype with a few counts. The CDR3 region is CASSAALDEKLFF. In DNA, the CDR3 is TGTGCCAGCAGTGCTGCCCTGGATGAAAAACTGTTTTTT. The chain joins TRBV25-1 to TRBJ1-4, with unresolved D. Per the germline V gene, CDR1 is MGHDK and CDR2 is SYGVNS. V lost 4 bases and J lost 6, with 9 bases in between. The CDR3 is 13 amino acids.

This clonotype was detected only a few times. V usage is TRBV10-3 and J usage is TRBJ2-5; 7 nucleotides match TRBD2. Germline trimming cut 11 bases from V and 3 bases from J; bases unmatched to any gene: 15. This CDR3 is 15 amino acids long. CDR1 and CDR2 from the germline V gene are ENHRY and SYGVKD. In DNA form, the CDR3 reads TGTGCCTCCCGGGACTACTCGGCAAGGGAAGAGACCCAGTACTTC. Amino acids: CASRDYSAREETQYF.

In its sample, this clonotype was seen a few times. The rearrangement joins TRBV7-2 to TRBJ2-5, with TRBD2 matching over 11 bases. This CDR3 comprises 14 residues. The V segment lost 5 bases and the J segment 8 bases; nucleotides outside the gene matches: 7. Germline lookup yields CDR1 SGHTA and CDR2 FQGNSA. The CDR3 DNA follows: TGTGCCAGCAGCCCCAAACTAGCGGGAGTAACCCAGTACTTC. It is translated as CASSPKLAGVTQYF.

This clonotype was detected only a few times. The CDR3 loop is CSASDPTSYGYTF. The CDR3 DNA sequence: TGCAGTGCTTCCGACCCGACCTCTTATGGCTACACCTTC. The chain uses TRBV20-1 and TRBJ1-2; the D is unclear. Germline CDR1 reads DFQATT; CDR2 reads SNEGSKA (reference sequence). V lost 5 bases, J lost 5 bases, and 15 bases lay in between. The CDR3 is 13 residues long.

This chain joins TRBV5-1 and TRBJ1-4, with 7 bases matching TRBD1. With 4 bases clipped from V and 5 bases from J, the junction kept 8 bases outside the gene matches. CDR1 and CDR2 (germline): SGHRS, YFSETQ. This CDR3 contains 15 residues. The CDR3 here is CASSDPGTENEKLFF. Here the CDR3 DNA reads TGCGCCAGCAGCGACCCCGGGACAGAGAATGAAAAACTGTTTTTT.

The V call is TRBV15, the J call TRBJ2-1; 9 bases fit TRBD2. V trimming: 4 bases; J trimming: 15 bases; junction bases outside the gene matches: 10. Germline assignment: CDR1 LNHNV and CDR2 YYDKDF (reference sequence). The CDR3 is 13 residues long. The CDR3 sequence: CATSIVAGEVGFF. The CDR3 DNA sequence: TGTGCCACCAGCATCGTAGCGGGAGAGGTTGGGTTCTTC.

Ten or more counts support this clonotype. This rearrangement joins TRBV12-3 or TRBV12-4 to TRBJ2-1; D uncertain. There are 11 residues in the CDR3. V lost 5 bases, J lost 10 bases, and 9 bases lay in between. CDR3 region: CASSSLMEQFF. The CDR3, as DNA: TGTGCCAGCAGTAGCTTAATGGAGCAGTTCTTC.